The 10 T cell receptor beta chains listed next were all sequenced from one sample in a study of blood T cells in healthy people across ages. A second PCR of about 7 to 12 cycles used a sample-barcoded 5' primer and a J-beta primer mix. TCRdb re-derived calls from the 5' RACE reads in MiXCR, one entry per CDR3 protein. The sample holds around 2 million distinct CDR3 sequences, roughly 43% seen once. Material: blood. These receptors were collected from a human donor in good health.

The CDR3 bases are TGCGCCAGCAGCGCAACTTACAGGGGGCGAAAGGTCGAGCAGTACTTC. The encoded protein is CASSATYRGRKVEQYF. The rearrangement links TRBV5-1 to TRBJ2-4; 9 nucleotides match TRBD1. The J call is in doubt because the DNA end fits TRBJ2-7 better. Germline CDR1 SGHRS, CDR2 YFSETQ. The CDR3 runs to 16 residues.

The rearrangement uses TRBV15 and TRBJ1-3, with TRBD1 as a possible D gene (6 bases). The CDR3 extends over 16 amino acids. Trimming took off 2 bases at V and 4 bases at J, with 15 bases between the two ends. Germline assignment: CDR1 LNHNV and CDR2 YYDKDF (reference sequence). CDR3 coding DNA: TGTGCCACCAGCAGAAGGACAGAGGGGTCGGGAAACACCATATATTTT. Amino acid sequence: CATSRRTEGSGNTIYF.

The table lists this clonotype with a few counts. The J gene is TRBJ2-5, the V gene TRBV3-1; D not certain. V dropped 4 bases and J dropped 0 bases, with 12 bases sitting between them. The V gene's germline CDR1 is LGHDT and CDR2 YNNKEL (reference sequence). This CDR3 has 15 residues. The DNA for the CDR3 is TGTGCCAGCAGCCCCGTTCTAGAGTACCAAGAGACCCAGTACTTC. Translating gives CASSPVLEYQETQYF.

The CDR3 region has the DNA TGCAGCGTTGCGGCCCGACTGAAGACAGAACCTTACGAGCAGTACTTC. This gives the protein CSVAARLKTEPYEQYF. The rearrangement uses TRBV29-1 and TRBJ2-5; the D gene is possibly TRBD1 (5 bases). The end of the DNA is better explained by TRBJ2-7, so the J call may be wrong. The CDR3 consists of 16 residues. Per germline, CDR1 SQVTM and CDR2 ANQGSEA.

This clonotype came up a few times. This rearrangement joins TRBV29-1 to TRBJ2-7, with a possible D match to TRBD1 (5 bases). CDR1 and CDR2 from the germline V gene are SQVTM and ANQGSEA. The CDR3 totals 14 residues. The germline V and J ends were trimmed by 0 bases and 3 bases, with 12 bases remaining between them. CDR3 sequence: CSVEETGTLYEQYF. The CDR3 DNA sequence: TGCAGCGTTGAAGAAACAGGAACACTCTACGAGCAGTACTTC.

This clonotype was seen at least ten times. V gene TRBV6-5 combines with J gene TRBJ2-1; the match to TRBD2 covers 12 bases. Germline CDR1 is MNHEY and CDR2 is SVGAGI. V dropped 6 bases and J dropped 4; count of bases not matched to a gene: 7. The CDR3 extends over 16 amino acids. In DNA, the CDR3 is TGTGCCAGCAGCAGTGGACTAGCGGGGCCTTACAATGAGCAGTTCTTC. Protein: CASSSGLAGPYNEQFF.

CDR3 protein: CASSQGGGTRPYF. Here the CDR3 DNA reads TGTGCCAGCAGCCAAGGAGGTGGGACACGGCCGTACTTC. This sequence joins TRBV3-1 and TRBJ2-5, with D maybe TRBD1 (6 bases). V lost 1 base and J 13 bases, leaving 16 bases between the germline ends. The germline V gene has CDR1 LGHDT and CDR2 YNNKEL (reference sequence). The CDR3 contains 13 residues.

V is TRBV5-6 and J is TRBJ1-2, with D perhaps matching TRBD1 (5 bases). V was clipped by 1 base and J by 7 bases, with 14 bases between them. Germline assignment: CDR1 SGHDT and CDR2 YYEEEE. CDR3 length equals 14 residues. CDR3 bases: TGTGCCAGCAGCTTGTATAAGGGGCGGAGTGGCTACACCTTC. Encoded protein: CASSLYKGRSGYTF. Based on the CDR3 plus reference TRBV5-6 and TRBJ1-2, the full variable domain is DAGVTQSPTHLIKTRGQQVTLRCSPKSGHDTVSWYQQALGQGPQFIFQYYEEEERQRGNFPDRFSGHQFPNYSSELNVNALLLGDSALYLCASSLYKGRSGYTFGSGTRLTVV.

The table lists this clonotype with a few counts. This chain connects TRBV5-1 to TRBJ1-2, with 7 bases identical to TRBD1. The CDR3 covers 15 residues. The V and J ends lost 1 base and 4 bases, in that order; junction bases with no gene match: 7. Germline CDR1 is SGHRS and CDR2 is YFSETQ. The CDR3 spells CASSLRGGSSYGYTF. DNA of the CDR3: TGCGCCAGCAGCTTGCGAGGGGGCAGCTCCTATGGCTACACCTTC.

The CDR3 sequence: CASTITGGSSYEQYF. The CDR3 DNA sequence: TGTGCCAGCACCATCACAGGCGGCAGCTCCTACGAGCAGTACTTC. The rearrangement joins TRBV28 to TRBJ2-7, with D possibly matching TRBD1 (5 bases). Trimming shortened V by 7 bases and J by 0 bases, and 16 bases separated the two germline ends. The CDR3 consists of 15 residues. Germline loops: CDR1 MDHEN, CDR2 SYDVKM.